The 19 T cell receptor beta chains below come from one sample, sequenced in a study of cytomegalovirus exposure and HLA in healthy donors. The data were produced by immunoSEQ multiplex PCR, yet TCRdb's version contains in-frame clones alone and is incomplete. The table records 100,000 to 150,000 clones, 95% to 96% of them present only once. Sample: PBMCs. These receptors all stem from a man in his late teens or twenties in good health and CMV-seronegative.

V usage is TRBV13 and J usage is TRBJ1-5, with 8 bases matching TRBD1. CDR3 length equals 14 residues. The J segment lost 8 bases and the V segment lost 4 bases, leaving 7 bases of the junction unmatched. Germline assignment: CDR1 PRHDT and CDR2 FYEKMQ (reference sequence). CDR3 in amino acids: CASSSRGQREPQHF. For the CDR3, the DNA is TGTGCCAGCAGCTCCAGGGGGCAGAGAGAGCCCCAGCATTTT.

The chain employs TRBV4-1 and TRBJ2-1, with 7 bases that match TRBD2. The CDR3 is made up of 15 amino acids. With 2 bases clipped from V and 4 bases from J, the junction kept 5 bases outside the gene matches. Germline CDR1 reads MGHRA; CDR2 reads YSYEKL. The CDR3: CASSQKAGPYNEQFF. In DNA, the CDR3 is TGCGCCAGCAGCCAAAAAGCGGGGCCTTACAATGAGCAGTTCTTC.

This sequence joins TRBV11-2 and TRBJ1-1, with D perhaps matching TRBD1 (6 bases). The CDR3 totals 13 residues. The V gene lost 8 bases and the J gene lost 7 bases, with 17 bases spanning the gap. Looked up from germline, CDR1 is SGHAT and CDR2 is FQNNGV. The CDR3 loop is CASHGGRDFEAFF. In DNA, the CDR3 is TGTGCCAGCCATGGGGGCAGAGATTTTGAAGCTTTCTTT. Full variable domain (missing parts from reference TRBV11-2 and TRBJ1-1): EAGVAQSPRYKIIEKRQSVAFWCNPISGHATLYWYQQILGQGPKLLIQFQNNGVVDDSQLPKDRFSAERLKGVDSTLKIQPAKLEDSAVYLCASHGGRDFEAFFGQGTRLTVV.

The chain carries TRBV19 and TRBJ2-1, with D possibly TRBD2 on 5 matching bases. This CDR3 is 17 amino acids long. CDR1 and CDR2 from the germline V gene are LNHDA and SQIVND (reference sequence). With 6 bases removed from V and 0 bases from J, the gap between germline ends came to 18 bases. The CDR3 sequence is CASRLPPGFSSYNEQFF. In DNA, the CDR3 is TGTGCCAGTAGGCTCCCCCCGGGGTTTAGCTCCTACAATGAGCAGTTCTTC.

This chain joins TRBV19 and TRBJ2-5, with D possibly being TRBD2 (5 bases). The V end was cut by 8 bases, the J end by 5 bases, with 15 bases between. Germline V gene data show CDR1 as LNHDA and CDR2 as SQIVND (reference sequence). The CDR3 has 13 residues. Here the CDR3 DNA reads TGTGCCAGTGAGGGCCACGCAAGCGAGACCCAGTACTTC. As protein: CASEGHASETQYF.

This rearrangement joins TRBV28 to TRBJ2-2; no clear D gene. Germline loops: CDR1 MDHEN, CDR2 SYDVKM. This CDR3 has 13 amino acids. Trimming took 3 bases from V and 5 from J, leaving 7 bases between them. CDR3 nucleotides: TGTGCCAGCAGTTTCTTTGTTACCGGGGAGCTGTTTTTT. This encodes CASSFFVTGELFF.

In nucleotides, the CDR3 is TGTGCCAGCAGTGGGGACAGGGGAGATACGCAGTATTTT. Its translation is CASSGDRGDTQYF. J is TRBJ2-3 and V is TRBV2; 10 bases agree with TRBD1. CDR3 length equals 13 residues. Germline V gives CDR1 SNHLY, CDR2 FYNNEI. V lost 4 bases, J lost 5 bases, and 0 bases stayed unmatched. The full variable domain, rest sourced from reference TRBV2 and TRBJ2-3, is EPEVTQTPSHQVTQMGQEVILRCVPISNHLYFYWYRQILGQKVEFLVSFYNNEISEKSEIFDDQFSVERPDGSNFTLKIRSTKLEDSAMYFCASSGDRGDTQYFGPGTRLTVL.

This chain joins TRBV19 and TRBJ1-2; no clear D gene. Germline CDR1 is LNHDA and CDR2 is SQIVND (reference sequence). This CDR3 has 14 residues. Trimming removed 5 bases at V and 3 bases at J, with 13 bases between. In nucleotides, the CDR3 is TGTGCCAGTAGTCCACGCGGGCAGGACTATGGCTACACCTTC. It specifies CASSPRGQDYGYTF. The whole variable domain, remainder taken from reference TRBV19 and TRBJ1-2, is DGGITQSPKYLFRKEGQNVTLSCEQNLNHDAMYWYRQDPGQGLRLIYYSQIVNDFQKGDIAEGYSVSREKKESFPLTVTSAQKNPTAFYLCASSPRGQDYGYTFGSGTRLTVV.

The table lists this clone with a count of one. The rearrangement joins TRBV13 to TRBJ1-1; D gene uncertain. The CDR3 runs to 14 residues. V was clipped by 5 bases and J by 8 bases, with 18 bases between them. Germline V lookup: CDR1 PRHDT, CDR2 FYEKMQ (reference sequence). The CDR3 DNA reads TGTGCCAGCAGCAATACGCAATCGGCAGGCGAAGCTTTCTTT. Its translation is CASSNTQSAGEAFF.

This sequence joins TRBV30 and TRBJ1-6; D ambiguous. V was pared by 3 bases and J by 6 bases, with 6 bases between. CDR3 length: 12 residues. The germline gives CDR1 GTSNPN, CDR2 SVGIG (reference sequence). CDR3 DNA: TGTGCCTGGAGACAGAGTAATTCACCCCTCCACTTT. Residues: CAWRQSNSPLHF.

This CDR3 is CASSYRDRASHGYTF. CDR3 nucleotide sequence: TGTGCCAGCAGTTACAGGGACAGGGCTTCGCATGGCTACACCTTC. The V call is TRBV6-6, the J call TRBJ1-2; the match to TRBD1 covers 9 bases. J gave up 6 bases and V 2 bases, and 7 bases lay outside the gene matches. Per the germline V gene, CDR1 is MNHNY and CDR2 is SVGAGI (reference sequence). The CDR3 length is 15 residues.

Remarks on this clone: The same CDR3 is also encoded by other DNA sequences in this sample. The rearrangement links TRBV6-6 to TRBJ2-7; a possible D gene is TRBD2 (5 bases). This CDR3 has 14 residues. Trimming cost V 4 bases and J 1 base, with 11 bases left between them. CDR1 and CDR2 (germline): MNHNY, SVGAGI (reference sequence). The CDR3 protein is CASSSSGSSYEQYF. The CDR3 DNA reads TGTGCCAGCAGTTCCAGCGGAAGTTCCTACGAGCAGTACTTC.

The CDR3 here is CASSMIRGSEQFF. CDR3 DNA: TGTGCCAGTAGTATGATCAGGGGCAGTGAGCAGTTCTTC. The chain is built from TRBV19 and TRBJ2-1; the D gene is possibly TRBD1 (6 bases). The CDR3 extends over 13 amino acids. Germline V CDR1 and CDR2: LNHDA, SQIVND (reference sequence). Trimming stripped 3 bases from V and 9 bases from J, with 12 bases between.

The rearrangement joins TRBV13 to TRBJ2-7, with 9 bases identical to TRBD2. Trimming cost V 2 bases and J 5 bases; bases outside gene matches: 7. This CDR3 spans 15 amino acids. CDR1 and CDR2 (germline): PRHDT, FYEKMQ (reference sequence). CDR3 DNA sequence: TGTGCCAGCAGCTTAAAGGGACTAGCTCCAAACGAGCAGTACTTC. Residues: CASSLKGLAPNEQYF.

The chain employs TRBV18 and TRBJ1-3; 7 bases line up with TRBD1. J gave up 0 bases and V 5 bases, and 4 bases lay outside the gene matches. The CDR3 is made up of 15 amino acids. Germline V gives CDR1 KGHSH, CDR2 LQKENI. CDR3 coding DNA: TGTGCCAGCTCAACGACAGGGAGCTCTGGAAACACCATATATTTT. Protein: CASSTTGSSGNTIYF.

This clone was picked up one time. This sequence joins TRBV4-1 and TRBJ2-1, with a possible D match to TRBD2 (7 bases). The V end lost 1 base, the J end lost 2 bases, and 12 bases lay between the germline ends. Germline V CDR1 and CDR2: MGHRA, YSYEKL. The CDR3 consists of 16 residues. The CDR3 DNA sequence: TGCGCCAGCAGCCAAGTTTACGGGGGGCCCTACAATGAGCAGTTCTTC. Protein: CASSQVYGGPYNEQFF.

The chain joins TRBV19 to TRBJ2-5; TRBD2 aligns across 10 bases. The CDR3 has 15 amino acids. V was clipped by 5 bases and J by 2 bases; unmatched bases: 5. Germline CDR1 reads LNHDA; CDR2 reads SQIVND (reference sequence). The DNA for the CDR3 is TGTGCCAGTAGTTCAGGACTAGCGGCTCAAGAGACCCAGTACTTC. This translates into CASSSGLAAQETQYF.

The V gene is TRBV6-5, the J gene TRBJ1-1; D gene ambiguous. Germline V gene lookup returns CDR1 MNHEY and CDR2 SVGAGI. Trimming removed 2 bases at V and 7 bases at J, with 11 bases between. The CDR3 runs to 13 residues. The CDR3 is CASSYMADNEAFF. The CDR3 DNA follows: TGTGCCAGCAGTTACATGGCAGACAATGAAGCTTTCTTT.

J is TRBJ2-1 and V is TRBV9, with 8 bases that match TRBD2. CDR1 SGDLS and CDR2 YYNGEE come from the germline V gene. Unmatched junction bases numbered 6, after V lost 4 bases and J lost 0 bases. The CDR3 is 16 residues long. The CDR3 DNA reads TGTGCCAGCAGCACCAGCGGGGGCAACTCCTACAATGAGCAGTTCTTC. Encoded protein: CASSTSGGNSYNEQFF.